This TCR beta chain was identified in a study of monozygotic twins with inflammatory bowel disease. The study's findings and limits: Lower sharing of clonotypes with other individuals was seen in IBD patients than in healthy twins. This was most marked in patients showing signs of disease activity.

In the case of this clonotype: Its specificity is not known.

There are 18 residues in the CDR3. Germline V lookup: CDR1 DFQATT, CDR2 SNEGSKA (reference sequence). cDNA encoding TCRalpha and TCRbeta underwent two nested PCRs of approximately 16 and 9 cycles, each of which was followed by bead purification. TCRdb reanalyzed the 5' RACE reads, giving one entry per CDR3 protein sequence and no DNA. This table lists approximately 400,000 distinct CDR3 sequences. The rearrangement joins TRBV20-1 to TRBJ2-1; the TRBD2 assignment by TCRdb is unverifiable without DNA. The receptor was isolated from a human donor with ulcerative colitis or Crohn's disease, or a healthy co-twin of an affected twin (not recorded which). The sequencing input was blood. CDR3 protein: CSARDIRRLAGGINEQFF.